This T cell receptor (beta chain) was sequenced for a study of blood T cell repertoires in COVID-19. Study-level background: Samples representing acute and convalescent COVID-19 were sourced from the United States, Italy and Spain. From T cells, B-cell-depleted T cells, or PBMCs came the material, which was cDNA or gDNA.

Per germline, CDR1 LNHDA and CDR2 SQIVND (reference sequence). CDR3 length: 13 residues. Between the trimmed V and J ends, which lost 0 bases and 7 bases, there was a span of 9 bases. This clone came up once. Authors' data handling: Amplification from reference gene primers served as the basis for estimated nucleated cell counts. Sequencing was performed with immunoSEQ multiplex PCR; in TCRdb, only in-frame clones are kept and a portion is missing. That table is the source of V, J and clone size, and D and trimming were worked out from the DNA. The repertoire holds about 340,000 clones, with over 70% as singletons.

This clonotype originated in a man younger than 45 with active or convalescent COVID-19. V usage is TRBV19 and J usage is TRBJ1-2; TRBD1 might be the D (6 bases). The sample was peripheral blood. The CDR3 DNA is TGTGCCAGTAGTATAGACCTACAGGGTGGCTACACCTTC. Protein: CASSIDLQGGYTF.